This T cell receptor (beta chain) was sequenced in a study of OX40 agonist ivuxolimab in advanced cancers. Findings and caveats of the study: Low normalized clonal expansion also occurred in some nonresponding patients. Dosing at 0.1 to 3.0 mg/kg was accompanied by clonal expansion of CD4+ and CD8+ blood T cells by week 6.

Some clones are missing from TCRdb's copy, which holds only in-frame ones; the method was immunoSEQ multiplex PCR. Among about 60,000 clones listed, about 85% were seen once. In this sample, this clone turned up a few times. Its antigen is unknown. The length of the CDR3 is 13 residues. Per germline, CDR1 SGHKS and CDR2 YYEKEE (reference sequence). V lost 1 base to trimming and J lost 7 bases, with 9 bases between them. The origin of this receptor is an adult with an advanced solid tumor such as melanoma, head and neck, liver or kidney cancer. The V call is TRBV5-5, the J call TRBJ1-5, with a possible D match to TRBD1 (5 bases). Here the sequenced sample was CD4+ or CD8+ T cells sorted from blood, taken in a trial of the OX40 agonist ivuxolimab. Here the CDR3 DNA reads TGTGCCAGCAGCTTGCAGGGAGTGCAGCCCCAGCATTTT. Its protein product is CASSLQGVQPQHF.